The present T cell receptor (beta chain) was sequenced within a study of STAT5B mutations in CD4+ large granular lymphocyte leukemia. About the study: Healthy donors showed HLA-associated enrichment of the CDR3 'QG' motif.

The survey-level immunoSEQ assay was used. Assay used: immunoSEQ multiplex PCR; TCRdb lists only in-frame clones, some missing. The data show 30,000 to 40,000 clones, less than 70% seen once. This clone is termed medium-sized (0.01 to 0.1%). Its matching antigen is unknown. Study results and limitations: Compared with healthy controls (2/35), patient top clones favored TRBV06 (8/27).

CDR1 and CDR2 from the germline V gene are LNHDA and SQIVND (reference sequence). CDR3 length equals 13 residues. The V and J ends lost 1 base and 7 bases respectively, with 10 bases between them. This sequence joins TRBV19 and TRBJ2-5; D gene uncertain. This receptor was obtained from a human donor in good health. Sequenced: CD4+ T cells from blood buffy coats. CDR3 DNA: TGTGCCAGTAGTATAGGGGAAGCAGGGACCCAGTACTTC. This translates into CASSIGEAGTQYF.